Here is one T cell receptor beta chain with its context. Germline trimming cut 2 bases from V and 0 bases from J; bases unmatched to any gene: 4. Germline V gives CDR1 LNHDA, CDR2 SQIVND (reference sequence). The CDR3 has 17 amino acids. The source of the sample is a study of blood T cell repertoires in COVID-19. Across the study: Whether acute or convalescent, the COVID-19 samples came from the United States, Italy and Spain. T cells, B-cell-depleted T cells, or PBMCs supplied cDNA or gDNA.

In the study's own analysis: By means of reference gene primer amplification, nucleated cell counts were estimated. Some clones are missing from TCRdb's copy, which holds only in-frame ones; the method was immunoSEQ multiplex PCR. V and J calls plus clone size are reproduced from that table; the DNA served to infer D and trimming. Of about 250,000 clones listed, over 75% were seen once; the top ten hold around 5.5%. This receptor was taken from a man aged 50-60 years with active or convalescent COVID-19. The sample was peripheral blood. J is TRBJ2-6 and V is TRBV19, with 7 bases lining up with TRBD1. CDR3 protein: CASSIRGGLSGANVLTF. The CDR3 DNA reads TGTGCCAGTAGTATACGAGGGGGCCTCTCTGGGGCCAACGTCCTGACTTTC.